Described below is a single TCR beta chain sequence and its context. This entry comes from a study of blood T cell repertoires in COVID-19. Study background: COVID-19 samples collected from the United States, Italy and Spain covered acute and convalescent phases. T cells, B-cell-depleted T cells, or PBMCs supplied cDNA or gDNA.

CDR1 is SNHLY and CDR2 is FYNNEI in the germline V gene. V shed 5 bases and J shed 7 bases, with 6 bases lying between them. The CDR3 contains 11 residues. Original handling: Reference gene primer amplification gave nucleated cell count estimates. Produced via immunoSEQ multiplex PCR; TCRdb's table is partial and in-frame only. The DNA gave D and trimming, while V, J and clone size come from that table. The table records approximately 190,000 clones, 75% to 90% of them present only once. This chain connects TRBV2 to TRBJ2-1, with D unresolved. The clonotype comes from a woman between 40 and 50 years old with acute or convalescent COVID-19. Sequenced input: peripheral blood. The CDR3: CASSLENEQFF. CDR3 coding DNA: TGTGCCAGCAGTCTAGAGAATGAGCAGTTCTTC.